The clone carrying this T cell receptor (beta chain) was counted many times. The antigen remains undetermined. The sample belongs to a study of T cell repertoires in cytomegalovirus infection. Whole-study context: Shared public TCR beta signatures pointed to both CMV infection and a matching HLA type. Study findings and constraints: Clonotype analysis showed dominance of the ex vivo response by HLA-C-restricted CMV-specific TCR beta clonotypes. Cumulative frequency of public TCR beta families picked out carriers of CMV plus the relevant HLA.

Each CDR3 protein gets one entry after TCRdb re-called the reads with MiXCR. The data show hundreds of thousands of distinct CDR3 sequences, 24% seen once. Trimming left V 7 bases short and J 8 bases short, with 11 bases between. This CDR3 has 11 residues. Germline V lookup: CDR1 SGHTA, CDR2 FQGNSA. The receptor's source is a human donor in good health (CMV status not recorded). Some clones in this sample may be carry-over from other donors' samples. Sequenced input: CD8+ T cells from PBMCs. The rearrangement links TRBV7-2 to TRBJ1-2; weak D call: TRBD1 (6 bases). CDR3 region: CASISGEGYTF. Written as DNA, the CDR3 is TGTGCCAGCATTTCAGGGGAGGGCTACACCTTC.